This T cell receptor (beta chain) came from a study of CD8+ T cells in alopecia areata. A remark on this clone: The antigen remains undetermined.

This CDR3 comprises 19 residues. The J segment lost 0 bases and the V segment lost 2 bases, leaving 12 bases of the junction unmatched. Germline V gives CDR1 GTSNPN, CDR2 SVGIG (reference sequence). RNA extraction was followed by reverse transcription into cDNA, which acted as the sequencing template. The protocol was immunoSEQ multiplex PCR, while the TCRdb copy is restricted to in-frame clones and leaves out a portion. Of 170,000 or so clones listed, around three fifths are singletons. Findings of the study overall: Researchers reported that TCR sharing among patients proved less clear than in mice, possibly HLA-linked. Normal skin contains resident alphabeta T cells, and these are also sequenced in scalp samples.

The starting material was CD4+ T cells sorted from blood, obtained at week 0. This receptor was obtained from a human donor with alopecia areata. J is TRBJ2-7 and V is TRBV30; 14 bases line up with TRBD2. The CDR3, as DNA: TGTGCCTGGAGTACTATACCGGGACTAGCGGGGGCCAACTCCTACGAGCAGTACTTC. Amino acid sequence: CAWSTIPGLAGANSYEQYF.